This is a list of T cell receptor beta chains from one sample in a study of shared clonotypes between healthy human individuals. The table came from immunoSEQ multiplex PCR; TCRdb's copy has only in-frame clones and leaves some out. The sample includes about 820,000 clones, approximately 92% of them seen just once. Specimen: naive CD8+ T cells sorted from blood. Receptors originate from a man between 25 and 39 years old in good health. CDR3s include the opening cysteine and the closing phenylalanine or tryptophan. The order of the fields is clone size, V gene, J gene, CDR3 protein. Size is stated for part of the rows, as once, few or many counts, or as a class when the clone is expanded.

size: once; V: TRBV7-7; J: TRBJ2-7; CDR3: CASSQGQGAYEQYF
size: few; V: TRBV27; J: TRBJ2-5; CDR3: CASSLLGEEETQYF
size: -; V: TRBV7-2; J: TRBJ2-7; CDR3: CASSFFSGGAYEQYF
size: -; V: TRBV5-6; J: TRBJ2-7; CDR3: CASSPGVGSYEQYF
size: -; V: TRBV7-9; J: TRBJ2-1; CDR3: CASSLGSVPQGEQFF
size: -; V: TRBV7-9; J: TRBJ1-5; CDR3: CASSNQGDSNQPQHF
size: few; V: TRBV7-9; J: TRBJ2-5; CDR3: CASSRNSVETQYF
size: -; V: TRBV4-1; J: TRBJ2-7; CDR3: CASSQVLAGGYEQYF
size: -; V: TRBV7-6; J: TRBJ1-1; CDR3: CASSLRAGGKDTEAFF
size: -; V: TRBV5-5; J: TRBJ1-1; CDR3: CASSTETGLTEAFF
size: -; V: TRBV27; J: TRBJ1-4; CDR3: CASSPAEVSTNEKLFF
size: -; V: TRBV27; J: TRBJ1-1; CDR3: CASSLRTGKAFF
size: -; V: TRBV2; J: TRBJ1-5; CDR3: CASSERTGLNQPQHF
size: once; V: TRBV2; J: TRBJ1-4; CDR3: CASSPPTATNEKLFF
size: -; V: TRBV5-6; J: TRBJ2-3; CDR3: CASSHEGFTDTQYF
size: -; V: TRBV5-1; J: TRBJ2-7; CDR3: CASSLEGTAYEQYF
size: few; V: TRBV5-6; J: TRBJ2-1; CDR3: CASSSDMYNEQFF
size: -; V: TRBV7-6; J: TRBJ2-3; CDR3: CASSPRTSGSADTQYF
size: once; V: TRBV9; J: TRBJ1-3; CDR3: CAKIQVCGNTIYF
size: -; V: TRBV27; J: TRBJ1-4; CDR3: CASSFGGLNEKLFF
size: once; V: TRBV6-1; J: TRBJ2-7; CDR3: CASSEDQGFTYEQYF
size: -; V: TRBV19; J: TRBJ2-1; CDR3: CASSIWNEQFF
size: -; V: TRBV5-1; J: TRBJ2-1; CDR3: CAAPCPGPNTHLSRLYNEQFF
size: -; V: TRBV10-2; J: TRBJ2-1; CDR3: CASSPGLAPYNEQFF
size: -; V: TRBV5-8; J: TRBJ2-1; CDR3: CASSLTSGRAREQFF
size: -; V: TRBV6-5; J: TRBJ1-2; CDR3: CASSQSYGYTF
size: -; V: TRBV27; J: TRBJ2-5; CDR3: CASSFRADRTETQYF
size: -; V: TRBV28; J: TRBJ2-5; CDR3: CASRTRQGWKETQYF
size: -; V: TRBV15; J: TRBJ2-1; CDR3: CATSREYGGSSYNEQFF
size: -; V: TRBV7-9; J: TRBJ2-1; CDR3: CASSLGLEIKFF
size: once; V: TRBV30; J: TRBJ1-3; CDR3: CAWSAGQSSGNTIYF
size: -; V: TRBV27; J: TRBJ1-1; CDR3: CASSQQGRAEAFF
size: -; V: TRBV18; J: TRBJ2-7; CDR3: CASSPVLTSGATYEQYF
size: -; V: TRBV29-1; J: TRBJ2-5; CDR3: CSVGHMERETQYF
size: -; V: TRBV28; J: TRBJ2-2; CDR3: CASSSYRVTGEGAGDTGELFF
size: -; V: TRBV7-9; J: TRBJ2-5; CDR3: CASSFRQGRETQYF
size: -; V: TRBV21-1; J: TRBJ2-5; CDR3: CASSALESSPGRETQYF
size: -; V: TRBV5-1; J: TRBJ1-2; CDR3: CASSSGTASNYGYTF
size: -; V: TRBV28; J: TRBJ1-2; CDR3: CASSLQTVNGYTF
size: -; V: TRBV18; J: TRBJ2-7; CDR3: CASSPTRGELDYEQYF
size: -; V: TRBV11-2; J: TRBJ2-2; CDR3: CASLSGVFTGELFF
size: -; V: TRBV7-9; J: TRBJ1-1; CDR3: CASSGRQGKTEAFF
size: -; V: TRBV7-9; J: TRBJ1-2; CDR3: CASTEKSEPHYGYTF
size: -; V: TRBV15; J: TRBJ2-2; CDR3: CATSSDRAGGRTGELFF
size: -; V: TRBV15; J: TRBJ2-2; CDR3: CATSSLYGTGELFF
size: -; V: TRBV7-9; J: TRBJ2-7; CDR3: CASRKTGTYEQYF
size: few; V: TRBV4-1; J: TRBJ1-2; CDR3: CASSQEPGGNGYTF
size: once; V: TRBV30; J: TRBJ2-7; CDR3: CAWSPLGVNEQYF
size: -; V: TRBV2; J: TRBJ2-7; CDR3: CASSFSVAGYEQYF
size: -; V: TRBV28; J: TRBJ2-7; CDR3: CASSPPGQGHEQYF
size: -; V: TRBV6-5; J: TRBJ2-3; CDR3: CASSLSGRATDTQYF
size: -; V: TRBV29-1; J: TRBJ2-7; CDR3: CSVVGLLENEQYF
size: -; V: TRBV5-6; J: TRBJ1-4; CDR3: CASRNGGGEKLFF
size: -; V: TRBV7-9; J: TRBJ2-5; CDR3: CASSAQGGETQYF
size: -; V: TRBV10-1; J: TRBJ2-3; CDR3: CASSEGRGLGTDTQYF
size: -; V: TRBV13; J: TRBJ2-1; CDR3: CASSFSGSYNEQFF
size: -; V: TRBV10-3; J: TRBJ2-3; CDR3: CAISELAGGQTDTQYF